These T cell receptor beta chains were read from a single sample in a study of cytomegalovirus exposure and HLA in healthy donors. This table comes from immunoSEQ multiplex PCR, and its TCRdb copy is limited to in-frame clones, with some not included. The table lists about 90,000 clones, around 78% of them singletons. The sample taken for sequencing was PBMCs. Receptors originate from a man aged 30-40 years in good health and CMV-seronegative. CDR3s include the opening cysteine and the closing phenylalanine or tryptophan. Part of the rows lack a size; the others show once, few, many or a class for expanded clones.

>-|TRBJ1-6|TRBV18
CASSPAGQGSSPLHF
>few|TRBJ1-4|TRBV5-1
CASSLGGHEKLFF
>few|TRBJ1-3|TRBV6-6
CASLSGNTIYF
>-|TRBJ2-3|TRBV5-8
CASSLGVGLRTDTQYF
>-|TRBJ2-2|TRBV29-1
CSAQLAGGPGELFF
>-|TRBJ2-3|TRBV5-6
CASSFGGLAYF
>-|TRBJ2-1|TRBV7-2
CASSPPGGGPLLQLEQFF
>-|TRBJ2-3|TRBV29-1
CSASGLAGDSDTQYF
>few|TRBJ2-7|TRBV20-1
CSASKGLEQYF
>few|TRBJ1-5|TRBV6-1
CASSEGRAGQPQHF
>-|TRBJ2-7|TRBV6-5
CASSPPGTSTYEQYF
>-|TRBJ2-1|TRBV15
CATSRSPAGDYNEQFF
>-|TRBJ1-1|TRBV11-3
CASSLGRGRHMNTEAFF
>-|TRBJ1-5|TRBV5-1
CASRSAGGMSNQPQHF
>-|TRBJ2-2|TRBV2
CASSGRTGATGELFF
>-|TRBJ1-2|TRBV27
CASSSEPGQRYGYTF
>-|TRBJ2-3|TRBV19
CASSPRDNGADTQYF
>-|TRBJ1-1|TRBV4-1
CASSQAPGVEGTAEAFF
>-|TRBJ1-5|TRBV19
CASSSYRGDQPQHF
>-|TRBJ1-5|TRBV18
CASSPLSSGQPQHF
>-|TRBJ1-5|TRBV25-1
CASSDRESQPQHF
>-|TRBJ2-2|TRBV9
CASSVVGAPTGELFF
>few|TRBJ2-5|TRBV6-4
CASTVGGRILEVETQYF
>-|TRBJ2-3|TRBV6-5
CASSYSAKTDTQYF
>-|TRBJ1-3|TRBV10-3
CAISDTGVGGNTIYF
>-|TRBJ1-2|TRBV19
CASRVVGAYGYTF
>once|TRBJ2-3|TRBV10-3
CAISDGIASDTQYF
>once|TRBJ2-5|TRBV6-1
CASSAPVIGQETQYF
>once|TRBJ2-3|TRBV7-2
CASSLTGTQYF
>-|TRBJ2-5|TRBV10-3
CAIGGAGETQYF
>-|TRBJ1-2|TRBV5-4
CASSSDIYGYTF
>-|TRBJ2-3|TRBV9
CASSIRQGSPTDTQYF
>-|TRBJ1-1|TRBV7-9
CSSSLVQGRGEAFF
>-|TRBJ1-1|TRBV9
CASSGRTGPRLGGSEAFF
>-|TRBJ1-1|TRBV7-3
CASSLTTGSTEAFF
>-|TRBJ1-1|TRBV7-8
CASSLGAGIGNTEAFF
>-|TRBJ2-1|TRBV11-1
CASSFGGRLPYNEQFF
>-|TRBJ1-4|TRBV7-2
CASSFTDQGKLFF
>-|TRBJ2-3|TRBV29-1
CSVVLTGTDTQYF
>-|TRBJ1-5|TRBV19
CVYLAGGRINQPQHF